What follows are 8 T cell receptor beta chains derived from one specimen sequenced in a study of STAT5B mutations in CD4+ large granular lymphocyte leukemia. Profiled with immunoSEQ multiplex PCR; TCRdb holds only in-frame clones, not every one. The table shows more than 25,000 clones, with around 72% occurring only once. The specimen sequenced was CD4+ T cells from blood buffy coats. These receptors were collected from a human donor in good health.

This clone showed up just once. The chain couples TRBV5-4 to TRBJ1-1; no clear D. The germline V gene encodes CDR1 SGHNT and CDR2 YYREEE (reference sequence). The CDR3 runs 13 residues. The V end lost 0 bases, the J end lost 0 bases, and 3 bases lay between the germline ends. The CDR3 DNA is TGTGCCAGCAGCTTGGGAGTGAACACTGAAGCTTTCTTT. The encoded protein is CASSLGVNTEAFF.

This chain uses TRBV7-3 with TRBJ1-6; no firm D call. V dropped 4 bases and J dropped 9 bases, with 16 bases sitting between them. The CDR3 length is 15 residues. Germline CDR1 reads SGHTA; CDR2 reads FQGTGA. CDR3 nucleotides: TGTGCCAGCAGCTCGGATGGGTCCGGGCTTTCACCCCTCCACTTT. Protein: CASSSDGSGLSPLHF.

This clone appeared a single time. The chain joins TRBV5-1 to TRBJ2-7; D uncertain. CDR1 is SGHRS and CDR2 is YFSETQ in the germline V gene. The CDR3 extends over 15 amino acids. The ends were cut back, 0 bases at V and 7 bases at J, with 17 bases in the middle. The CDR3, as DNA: TGCGCCAGCAGCTTGGACGCGGACCCCTTTGGGGAGCAGTACTTC. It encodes CASSLDADPFGEQYF.

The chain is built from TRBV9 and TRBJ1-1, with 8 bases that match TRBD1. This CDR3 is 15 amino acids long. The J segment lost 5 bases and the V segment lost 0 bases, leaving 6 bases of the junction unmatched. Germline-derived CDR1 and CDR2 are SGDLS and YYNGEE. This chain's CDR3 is CASSVGYRGETEAFF. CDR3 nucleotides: TGTGCCAGCAGCGTAGGGTACAGGGGGGAAACTGAAGCTTTCTTT.

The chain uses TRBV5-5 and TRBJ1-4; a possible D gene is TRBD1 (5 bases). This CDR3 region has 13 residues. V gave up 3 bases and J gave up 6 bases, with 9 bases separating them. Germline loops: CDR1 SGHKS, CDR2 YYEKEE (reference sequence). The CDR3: CASSWGGDEKLFF. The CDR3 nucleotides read TGTGCCAGCAGCTGGGGAGGGGATGAAAAACTGTTTTTT.

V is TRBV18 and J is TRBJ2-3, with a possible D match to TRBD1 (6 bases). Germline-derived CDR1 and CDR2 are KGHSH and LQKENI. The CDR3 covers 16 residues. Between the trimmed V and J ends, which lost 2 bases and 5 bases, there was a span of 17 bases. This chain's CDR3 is CASSPEWSGERDTQYF. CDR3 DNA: TGTGCCAGCTCACCAGAATGGTCAGGGGAGAGAGATACGCAGTATTTT.

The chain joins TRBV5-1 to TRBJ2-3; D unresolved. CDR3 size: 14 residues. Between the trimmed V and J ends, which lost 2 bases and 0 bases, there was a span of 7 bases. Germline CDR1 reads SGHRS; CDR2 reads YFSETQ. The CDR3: CASSLSSSTDTQYF. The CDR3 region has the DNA TGCGCCAGCAGCTTAAGTTCTAGCACAGATACGCAGTATTTT.

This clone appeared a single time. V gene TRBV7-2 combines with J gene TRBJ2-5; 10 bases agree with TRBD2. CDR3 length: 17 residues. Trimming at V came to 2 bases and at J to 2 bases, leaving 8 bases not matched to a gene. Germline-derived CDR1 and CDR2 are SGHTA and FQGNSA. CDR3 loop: CASSLSLAGGLQETQYF. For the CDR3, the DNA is TGTGCCAGCAGCTTATCCTTAGCGGGGGGTCTACAAGAGACCCAGTACTTC.